Each of the 24 T cell receptor beta chains below was sequenced from the same sample in a study of OX40 agonist ivuxolimab in advanced cancers. Sequencing was performed with immunoSEQ multiplex PCR; in TCRdb, only in-frame clones are kept and a portion is missing. The sample carries about 83,000 clones, about 89% recorded once. The sequences come from CD4+ or CD8+ T cells sorted from blood, collected in a trial of the OX40 agonist ivuxolimab. These TCRs come from an adult with an advanced solid tumor such as melanoma, head and neck, liver or kidney cancer.

This clone was detected only once. The V and J genes are TRBV28 and TRBJ1-2, with D unclear. V dropped 5 bases and J dropped 4 bases, with 8 bases sitting between them. The germline V gene encodes CDR1 MDHEN and CDR2 SYDVKM. The CDR3 length is 12 residues. CDR3 DNA sequence: TGTGCCAGCAGTCCTTTTGGCTATGGCTACACCTTC. Translation gives CASSPFGYGYTF.

This rearrangement joins TRBV15 to TRBJ1-3; no reliable D call. The CDR3 loop spans 16 amino acids. The germline V gene has CDR1 LNHNV and CDR2 YYDKDF (reference sequence). The V end was cut by 1 base, the J end by 0 bases, with 10 bases between. Written as DNA, the CDR3 is TGTGCCACCAGCAGAGGACCGATTTACTCTGGAAACACCATATATTTT. Translating gives CATSRGPIYSGNTIYF.

V gene TRBV7-8 combines with J gene TRBJ2-2; 10 bases match TRBD2. The CDR3 totals 21 residues. Germline V lookup: CDR1 SGHVS, CDR2 FQNEAQ. Germline trimming cut 0 bases from V and 0 bases from J; bases unmatched to any gene: 13. CDR3 in amino acids: CASSLARENGTSGANTGELFF. The CDR3 nucleotides read TGTGCCAGCAGCTTAGCCAGGGAGAATGGAACTAGCGGGGCGAACACCGGGGAGCTGTTTTTT.

The chain couples TRBV30 to TRBJ1-6, with 8 bases fitting TRBD1. The CDR3 length is 13 residues. Germline loops: CDR1 GTSNPN, CDR2 SVGIG (reference sequence). Trimming took 4 bases from V and 14 from J; bases not matched to a gene: 10. CDR3 residues: CAWIRTGPGTLHF. In nucleotides, the CDR3 is TGTGCCTGGATCCGGACAGGGCCAGGGACCCTCCACTTT.

The genes are TRBV4-1 and TRBJ1-5; D perhaps matches TRBD1 (6 bases). The CDR3 has 16 residues. CDR1 is MGHRA, CDR2 YSYEKL, per germline. V lost 1 base and J lost 4, with 14 bases in between. CDR3 region: CASSQAPGTINQPQHF. The CDR3 DNA reads as TGCGCCAGCAGCCAAGCCCCCGGGACAATAAATCAGCCCCAGCATTTT.

The V call is TRBV5-4, the J call TRBJ2-1, with no clear D. This CDR3 contains 11 residues. Germline assignment: CDR1 SGHNT and CDR2 YYREEE (reference sequence). Trimming shortened V by 0 bases and J by 7 bases, and 2 bases separated the two germline ends. The CDR3: CASSLGNEQFF. CDR3 DNA: TGTGCCAGCAGCTTGGGGAATGAGCAGTTCTTC.

Regarding this clone: Relative to the germline gene, one junction end is altered; a read error may explain this. This rearrangement joins TRBV7-9 to TRBJ2-5, with D possibly being TRBD2 (5 bases). The germline V gene has CDR1 SEHNR and CDR2 FQNEAQ (reference sequence). The CDR3 runs 12 residues. CDR3 in DNA: TGTGCCAGCAGCCCGACGATGGGGAGCCCGCACTTC. This gives the protein CASSPTMGSPHF.

This clone was seen once. This sequence joins TRBV28 and TRBJ2-1, with a possible D match to TRBD2 (6 bases). From germline, CDR1 is MDHEN and CDR2 SYDVKM. This CDR3 has 15 amino acids. The germline V and J ends were trimmed by 7 bases and 5 bases, with 18 bases remaining between them. This CDR3 reads CASTQGSGTDNEQFF. In nucleotides, the CDR3 is TGTGCCAGCACCCAGGGTAGCGGCACTGACAATGAGCAGTTCTTC.

The chain carries TRBV11-2 and TRBJ2-7, with D perhaps being TRBD1 or TRBD2 (6 bases each). V was clipped by 5 bases and J by 4 bases, with 15 bases between them. The CDR3 runs to 14 residues. Germline V lookup: CDR1 SGHAT, CDR2 FQNNGV. The CDR3 reads CASSLPGAAYEQYF. The DNA of the CDR3 is TGTGCCAGCAGCCTCCCGGGGGCCGCGTACGAGCAGTACTTC. Full variable domain (outside the CDR3, taken from reference TRBV11-2 and TRBJ2-7): EAGVAQSPRYKIIEKRQSVAFWCNPISGHATLYWYQQILGQGPKLLIQFQNNGVVDDSQLPKDRFSAERLKGVDSTLKIQPAKLEDSAVYLCASSLPGAAYEQYFGPGTRLTVT.

The chain joins TRBV21-1 to TRBJ1-4; TRBD1, the table's D call, lacks a check against the DNA. TRBV21-1 is marked as a pseudogene. CDR3 size: 16 residues. This chain's CDR3 is CASSQQGAGTNEKLFF. CDR3 nucleotides: TGTGCCAGCAGCCAACAGGGGGCTGGGACTAATGAAAAACTGTTTTTT.

This chain links TRBV6-5 with TRBJ1-5; D is unclear. The CDR3 is made up of 14 amino acids. Between the trimmed V and J ends, which lost 0 bases and 5 bases, there was a span of 8 bases. CDR1 is MNHEY and CDR2 is SVGAGI in the germline V gene. The CDR3 spells CASSYSEGYQPQHF. The CDR3 nucleotides are TGTGCCAGCAGTTACTCGGAGGGCTATCAGCCCCAGCATTTT.

The chain couples TRBV10-2 to TRBJ2-1; 9 positions agree with TRBD2. V lost 5 bases, J lost 8 bases, and 7 bases stayed unmatched. Per the germline V gene, CDR1 is WSHSY and CDR2 is SAAADI. CDR3 length equals 14 residues. The CDR3 here is CASSPLAGSYEQFF. CDR3 bases: TGCGCCAGCAGTCCACTAGCGGGCAGCTATGAGCAGTTCTTC.

J is TRBJ2-1 and V is TRBV30; D remains ambiguous. CDR3 size: 13 residues. Germline CDR1 reads GTSNPN; CDR2 reads SVGIG (reference sequence). The CDR3 region is CARSRRSYNEQFF. DNA for the CDR3: TGTGCTAGAAGCCGACGCTCCTACAATGAGCAGTTCTTC.

This clone was detected a few times. The chain recombines TRBV27 with TRBJ1-1; unclear D gene. This CDR3 has 14 amino acids. Germline-derived CDR1 and CDR2 are MNHEY and SMNVEV (reference sequence). V was cut by 2 bases and J by 6 bases, with 13 bases left in between. This CDR3 reads CASSLISGNAEAFF. As DNA, the CDR3 is TGTGCCAGCAGTTTAATAAGTGGGAATGCTGAAGCTTTCTTT.

The chain links TRBV18 to TRBJ2-7; no reliable D call. The CDR3 is made up of 12 amino acids. Per germline, CDR1 KGHSH and CDR2 LQKENI. Trimming left V 5 bases short and J 0 bases short, with 5 bases between. DNA for the CDR3: TGTGCCAGCTCAGCAAACTCCTACGAGCAGTACTTC. Its protein product is CASSANSYEQYF.

V is TRBV7-3 and J is TRBJ2-2, with 12 bases that match TRBD2. J was trimmed by 4 bases and V by 3 bases; bases with no gene match: 6. In germline, CDR1 is SGHTA, CDR2 FQGTGA. The CDR3 runs to 17 residues. The CDR3 spells CASSFGLAGTRTGELFF. CDR3 DNA sequence: TGTGCCAGCAGCTTCGGACTAGCGGGAACGCGCACCGGGGAGCTGTTTTTT.

CDR3: CASSSSEGEQFF. CDR3 bases: TGTGCCAGCAGCAGTTCCGAAGGAGAGCAGTTCTTC. The chain employs TRBV13 and TRBJ2-1; D unresolved. CDR3 length: 12 residues. CDR1 is PRHDT and CDR2 is FYEKMQ in the germline V gene (reference sequence). V shed 5 bases and J shed 10 bases, with 12 bases lying between them.

This chain's CDR3 is CAWASTNSLHF. The CDR3 region has the DNA TGTGCCTGGGCATCCACGAATTCCCTCCACTTT. The chain employs TRBV30 and TRBJ1-6; D ambiguous. V lost 5 bases and J lost 14, with 13 bases in between. CDR1 and CDR2 (germline): GTSNPN, SVGIG (reference sequence). CDR3 size: 11 residues. Based on the CDR3 plus reference TRBV30 and TRBJ1-6, the full variable domain is SQTIHQWPATLVQPVGSPLSLECTVEGTSNPNLYWYRQAAGRGLQLLFYSVGIGQISSEVPQNLSASRPQDRQFILSSKKLLLSDSGFYLCAWASTNSLHFGNGTRLTVT.

The rearrangement uses TRBV28 and TRBJ2-1; 8 bases fit TRBD2. The CDR3 is made up of 15 amino acids. The germline gives CDR1 MDHEN, CDR2 SYDVKM. The junction had 6 bases not matched to a gene; V was cut back by 2 bases and J by 6 bases. CDR3 residues: CASSLTLLAANEQFF. CDR3 DNA sequence: TGTGCCAGCAGTTTAACCCTACTAGCGGCCAATGAGCAGTTCTTC.

The CDR3 sequence: CASSFRTPRTRPSYNEQFF. CDR3 DNA: TGTGCCAGCAGCTTTCGCACCCCCCGGACTCGACCCTCCTACAATGAGCAGTTCTTC. The chain combines TRBV28 with TRBJ2-1; TRBD2 might be the D (5 bases). CDR1 and CDR2 (germline): MDHEN, SYDVKM. Trimming shortened V by 6 bases and J by 0 bases, and 24 bases separated the two germline ends. This CDR3 contains 19 residues.

The CDR3 DNA follows: TGTGCCAGCAGCCCGGGGGATCATCAGCCCCAGCATTTT. Its translation is CASSPGDHQPQHF. This sequence joins TRBV28 and TRBJ1-5, with D perhaps TRBD1 (5 bases). Germline CDR1 MDHEN, CDR2 SYDVKM. The ends were cut back, 6 bases at V and 5 bases at J, with 11 bases in the middle. The CDR3 is made up of 13 amino acids.

V and J are TRBV6-5 and TRBJ2-5, with 8 positions matching TRBD1. Trimming at V came to 5 bases and at J to 5 bases, leaving 1 base not matched to a gene. In germline, CDR1 is MNHEY, CDR2 SVGAGI. This CDR3 is 12 amino acids long. The CDR3 coding sequence is TGTGCCAGCAGTGGACAGGGTGAGACCCAGTACTTC. Amino acid sequence: CASSGQGETQYF.

This rearrangement joins TRBV28 to TRBJ1-5; D call uncertain. Germline assignment: CDR1 MDHEN and CDR2 SYDVKM. Trimming left V 6 bases short and J 7 bases short, with 13 bases between. This CDR3 has 13 residues. CDR3 sequence: CASRRVGEQPQHF. CDR3 nucleotides: TGTGCCAGCAGGCGGGTTGGGGAACAGCCCCAGCATTTT.

V usage is TRBV6-6 and J usage is TRBJ1-5; D is perhaps TRBD1 (5 bases). V was trimmed by 3 bases and J by 1 base, leaving 7 bases between them. The CDR3 runs 14 residues. Per the germline V gene, CDR1 is MNHNY and CDR2 is SVGAGI (reference sequence). This chain's CDR3 is CASSYGGSNQPQHF. CDR3 in DNA: TGTGCCAGCAGTTATGGGGGAAGCAATCAGCCCCAGCATTTT.